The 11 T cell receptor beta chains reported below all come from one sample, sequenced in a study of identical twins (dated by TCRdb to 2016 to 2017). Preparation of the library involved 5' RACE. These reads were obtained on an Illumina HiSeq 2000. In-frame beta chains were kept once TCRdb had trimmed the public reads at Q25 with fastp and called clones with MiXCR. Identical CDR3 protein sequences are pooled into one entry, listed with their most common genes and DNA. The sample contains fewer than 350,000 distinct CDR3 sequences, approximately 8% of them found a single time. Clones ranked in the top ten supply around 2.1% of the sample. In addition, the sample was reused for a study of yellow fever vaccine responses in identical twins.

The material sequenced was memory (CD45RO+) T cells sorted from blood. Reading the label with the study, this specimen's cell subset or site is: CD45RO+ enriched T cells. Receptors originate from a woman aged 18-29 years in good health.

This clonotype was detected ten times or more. The CDR3 loop reads CATSRDRWASGSNEQFF. In DNA, the CDR3 is TGTGCCACCAGCAGAGATCGTTGGGCTAGCGGCTCAAATGAGCAGTTCTTC. This sequence joins TRBV15 and TRBJ2-1; 7 nucleotides line up with TRBD2. The junction had 12 bases not matched to a gene; V was cut back by 0 bases and J by 7 bases. This CDR3 has 17 residues. Looked up from germline, CDR1 is LNHNV and CDR2 is YYDKDF (reference sequence).

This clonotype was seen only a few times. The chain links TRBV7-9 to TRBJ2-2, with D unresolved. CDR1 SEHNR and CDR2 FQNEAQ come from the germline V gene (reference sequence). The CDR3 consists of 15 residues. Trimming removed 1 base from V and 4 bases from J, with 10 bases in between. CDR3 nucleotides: TGTGCCAGCAGCTTAGATTCAACGGGCACCGGGGAGCTGTTTTTT. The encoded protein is CASSLDSTGTGELFF. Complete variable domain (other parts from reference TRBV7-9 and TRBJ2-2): DTGVSQNPRHKITKRGQNVTFRCDPISEHNRLYWYRQTLGQGPEFLTYFQNEAQLEKSRLLSDRFSAERPKGSFSTLEIQRTEQGDSAMYLCASSLDSTGTGELFFGEGSRLTVL.

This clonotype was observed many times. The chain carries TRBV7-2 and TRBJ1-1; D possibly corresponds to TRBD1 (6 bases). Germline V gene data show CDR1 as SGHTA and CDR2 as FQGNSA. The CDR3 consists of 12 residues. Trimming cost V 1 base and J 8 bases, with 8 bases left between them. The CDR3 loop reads CASSLGGGEAFF. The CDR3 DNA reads TGTGCCAGCAGCTTAGGCGGGGGCGAAGCTTTCTTT. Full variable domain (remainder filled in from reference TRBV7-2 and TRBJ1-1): GAGVSQSPSNKVTEKGKDVELRCDPISGHTALYWYRQSLGQGLEFLIYFQGNSAPDKSGLPSDRFSAERTGGSVSTLTIQRTQQEDSAVYLCASSLGGGEAFFGQGTRLTVV.

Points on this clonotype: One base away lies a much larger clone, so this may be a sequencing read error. CDR3 region: CASSLEPLSQPQHF. The CDR3 nucleotides read TGTGCCAGCAGCTTAGAGCCTCTCAGTCAGCCCCAGCATTTT. The chain joins TRBV6-5 to TRBJ1-5; no clear D. The V end was cut by 6 bases, the J end by 6 bases, with 15 bases between. Germline V CDR1 and CDR2: MNHEY, SVGAGI. The CDR3 has 14 residues.

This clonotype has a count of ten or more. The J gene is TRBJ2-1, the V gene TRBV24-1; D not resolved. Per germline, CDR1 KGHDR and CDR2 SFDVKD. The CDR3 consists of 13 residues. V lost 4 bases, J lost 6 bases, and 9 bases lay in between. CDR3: CATSELQSNEQFF. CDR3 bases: TGTGCCACCAGTGAACTTCAGTCCAATGAGCAGTTCTTC.

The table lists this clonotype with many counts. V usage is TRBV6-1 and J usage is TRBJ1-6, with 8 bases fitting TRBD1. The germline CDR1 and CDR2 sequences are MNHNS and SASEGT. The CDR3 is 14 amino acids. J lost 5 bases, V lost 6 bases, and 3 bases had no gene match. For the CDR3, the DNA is TGTGCCAGCAGCCTGACAGGGGATAATTCACCCCTCCACTTT. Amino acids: CASSLTGDNSPLHF.

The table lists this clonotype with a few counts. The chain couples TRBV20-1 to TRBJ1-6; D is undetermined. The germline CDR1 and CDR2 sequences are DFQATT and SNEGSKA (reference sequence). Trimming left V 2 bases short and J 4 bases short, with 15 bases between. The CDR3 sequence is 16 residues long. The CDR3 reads CSARLVFKGYNSPLHF. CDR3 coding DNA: TGCAGTGCTAGACTAGTCTTTAAAGGTTATAATTCACCCCTCCACTTT.

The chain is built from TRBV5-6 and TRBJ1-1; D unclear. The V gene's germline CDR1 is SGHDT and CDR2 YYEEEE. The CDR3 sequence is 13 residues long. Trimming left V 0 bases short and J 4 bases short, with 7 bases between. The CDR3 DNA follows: TGTGCCAGCAGCTTGGAGCGTTTCACTGAAGCTTTCTTT. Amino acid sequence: CASSLERFTEAFF.

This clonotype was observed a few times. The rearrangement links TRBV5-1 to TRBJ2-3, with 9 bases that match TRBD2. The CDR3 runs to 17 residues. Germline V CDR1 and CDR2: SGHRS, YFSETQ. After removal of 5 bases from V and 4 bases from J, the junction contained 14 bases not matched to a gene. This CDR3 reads CASRYLTSGYGADTQYF. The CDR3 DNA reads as TGCGCCAGCAGATACCTGACTAGCGGTTACGGGGCAGATACGCAGTATTTT.

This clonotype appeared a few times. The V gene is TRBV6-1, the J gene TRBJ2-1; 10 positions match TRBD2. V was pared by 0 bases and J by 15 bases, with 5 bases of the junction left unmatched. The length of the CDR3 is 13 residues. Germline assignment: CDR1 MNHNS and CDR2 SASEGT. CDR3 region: CASSEAPGTSAFF. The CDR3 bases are TGTGCCAGCAGTGAAGCCCCCGGGACTAGCGCGTTCTTC.

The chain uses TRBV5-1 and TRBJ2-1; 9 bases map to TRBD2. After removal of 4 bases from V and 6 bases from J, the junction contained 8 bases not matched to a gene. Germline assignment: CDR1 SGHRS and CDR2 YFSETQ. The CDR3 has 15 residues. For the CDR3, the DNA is TGCGCCAGCAGCCCCGGTGGTAGCGGGAGCAATGAGCAGTTCTTC. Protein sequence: CASSPGGSGSNEQFF.